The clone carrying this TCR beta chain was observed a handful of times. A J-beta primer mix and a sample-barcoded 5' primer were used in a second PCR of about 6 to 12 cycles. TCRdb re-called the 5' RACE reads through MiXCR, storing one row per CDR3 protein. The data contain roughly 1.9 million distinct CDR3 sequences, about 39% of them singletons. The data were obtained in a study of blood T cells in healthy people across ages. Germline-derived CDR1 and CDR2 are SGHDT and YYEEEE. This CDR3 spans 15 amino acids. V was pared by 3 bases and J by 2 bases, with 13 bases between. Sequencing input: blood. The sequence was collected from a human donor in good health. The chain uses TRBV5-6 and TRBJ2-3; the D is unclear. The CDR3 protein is CASSSDLGYTDTQYF. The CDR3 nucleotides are TGTGCCAGCAGCTCCGACTTGGGATACACAGATACGCAGTATTTT.